What follows are 15 T cell receptor beta chains derived from one specimen sequenced in a study of identical twins. TCRdb ran MiXCR on the 5' RACE reads and lists one entry per CDR3 protein. The data contain roughly 240,000 distinct CDR3 sequences, approximately 7.3% of them singletons. These data were also reused for a study on yellow fever vaccine responses in identical twins.

Specimen: CD8+ T cells sorted from blood. The receptor source for this set is a woman between 18 and 30 years old in good health.

This clonotype was counted between two and nine times. The chain employs TRBV27 and TRBJ2-1; 7 nucleotides match TRBD2. CDR3 length: 15 amino acids. V gave up 6 bases and J gave up 6 bases; unmatched junction bases: 11. Germline CDR1 is MNHEY and CDR2 is SMNVEV (reference sequence). CDR3 amino acids: CASRYWEGSGNEQFF. The DNA of the CDR3 is TGTGCCAGCAGATACTGGGAGGGAAGTGGCAATGAGCAGTTCTTC.

There are a few counts of this clonotype. The chain links TRBV29-1 to TRBJ2-7, with D unclear. Trimming stripped 7 bases from V and 5 bases from J, with 21 bases between. This CDR3 has 14 residues. Germline V gene lookup returns CDR1 SQVTM and CDR2 ANQGSEA. The CDR3 region is CSDERDRPPHEQYF. CDR3 sequence (DNA): TGCAGCGACGAGCGTGATCGTCCCCCCCACGAGCAGTACTTC.

The chain couples TRBV24-1 to TRBJ1-2, with no clear D. Trimming removed 0 bases at V and 0 bases at J, with 7 bases between. This CDR3 is built from 15 residues. Germline values: CDR1 KGHDR, CDR2 SFDVKD. CDR3 nucleotides: TGTGCCACCAGTGATTTGAACAGCACTAACTATGGCTACACCTTC. This gives the protein CATSDLNSTNYGYTF.

This clonotype was found a few times. The chain has TRBV27 and TRBJ2-7; 7 bases agree with TRBD1. Per the germline V gene, CDR1 is MNHEY and CDR2 is SMNVEV (reference sequence). The CDR3 extends over 13 amino acids. V was pared by 5 bases and J by 6 bases, with 7 bases of the junction left unmatched. The CDR3: CASSPRQGSEQYV. The CDR3 bases are TGTGCCAGCAGTCCACGACAGGGAAGCGAGCAGTACGTC.

The V and J genes are TRBV6-5 and TRBJ2-1; 8 bases are a match to TRBD2. The CDR3 has 17 amino acids. CDR1 and CDR2 (germline): MNHEY, SVGAGI. V lost 0 bases to trimming and J lost 0 bases; unmatched junction nucleotides: 4. The CDR3 bases are TGTGCCAGCAGTTACTCGGGACTAGGTGGCTCCTACAATGAGCAGTTCTTC. It is translated as CASSYSGLGGSYNEQFF.

There are a few counts of this clonotype. The chain combines TRBV2 with TRBJ1-2; D unresolved. V was clipped by 2 bases and J by 3 bases, with 13 bases between them. The CDR3 length is 15 residues. Per the germline V gene, CDR1 is SNHLY and CDR2 is FYNNEI. CDR3 sequence reads: CASSESLSRYYGYTF. The CDR3 nucleotides read TGTGCCAGCAGTGAAAGTTTATCCAGATACTATGGCTACACCTTC.

This clonotype occurred many times. The V and J genes are TRBV28 and TRBJ1-6; perhaps TRBD1 as D (5 bases). Germline CDR1 is MDHEN and CDR2 is SYDVKM. Trimming removed 6 bases from V and 5 bases from J, with 14 bases in between. This CDR3 contains 15 residues. CDR3 DNA sequence: TGTGCCAGCAGCCCGCTGGGGGAGGATAATTCACCCCTCCACTTT. Translation: CASSPLGEDNSPLHF.

This clonotype was seen ten or more times. The chain combines TRBV20-1 with TRBJ1-2; no clear D. The CDR3 has 13 residues. Trimming took off 5 bases at V and 1 base at J, with 11 bases between the two ends. CDR1 is DFQATT, CDR2 SNEGSKA, per germline (reference sequence). CDR3 loop: CSAPPGDNYGYTF. The CDR3 bases are TGCAGTGCTCCCCCCGGTGATAACTATGGCTACACCTTC.

The sample holds many counts of this clonotype. The chain joins TRBV3-1 to TRBJ2-3; D remains ambiguous. Germline loops: CDR1 LGHDT, CDR2 YNNKEL (reference sequence). Trimming shortened V by 1 base and J by 2 bases, and 13 bases separated the two germline ends. The CDR3 spans 16 residues. CDR3 sequence (DNA): TGTGCCAGCAGCCAAGCGCGGAGCGACCTCACAGATACGCAGTATTTT. It specifies CASSQARSDLTDTQYF.

This clonotype was counted many times. The rearrangement uses TRBV14 and TRBJ2-1; 13 nucleotides align to TRBD2. The junction had 0 bases not matched to a gene; V was cut back by 3 bases and J by 7 bases. Germline V gives CDR1 SGHDN, CDR2 FVKESK. CDR3 length: 14 amino acids. CDR3 sequence reads: CASSQTSGGNEQFF. In DNA, the CDR3 is TGTGCCAGCAGCCAGACTAGCGGGGGGAATGAGCAGTTCTTC.

This sequence joins TRBV20-1 and TRBJ2-5; weak D call: TRBD2 (5 bases). Trimming left V 0 bases short and J 5 bases short, with 22 bases between. Germline lookup yields CDR1 DFQATT and CDR2 SNEGSKA (reference sequence). The CDR3 consists of 17 residues. This CDR3 is CSARDLRLARAPETQYF. The CDR3 nucleotides read TGCAGTGCTAGAGATCTGAGGCTAGCACGGGCCCCTGAGACCCAGTACTTC.

The J gene is TRBJ2-7, the V gene TRBV3-1, with D unresolved. The CDR3 loop spans 13 amino acids. The V gene's germline CDR1 is LGHDT and CDR2 YNNKEL (reference sequence). Trimming took off 0 bases at V and 3 bases at J, with 6 bases between the two ends. Here the CDR3 reads CASSQEALYEQYF. Written as DNA, the CDR3 is TGTGCCAGCAGCCAAGAAGCCCTCTACGAGCAGTACTTC.

CDR3 amino acids: CSVEEWGGSYNEQFF. CDR3 nucleotides: TGCAGCGTTGAAGAGTGGGGGGGCTCCTACAATGAGCAGTTCTTC. This chain connects TRBV29-1 to TRBJ2-1; 7 positions match TRBD2. This CDR3 has 15 amino acids. Germline V lookup: CDR1 SQVTM, CDR2 ANQGSEA. V was clipped by 0 bases and J by 0 bases; unmatched bases: 2.

J is TRBJ2-1 and V is TRBV7-9, with 7 bases matching TRBD2. The CDR3 totals 15 residues. The trim removed 5 bases at V and 7 bases at J, leaving 11 bases unmatched. In germline, CDR1 is SEHNR, CDR2 FQNEAQ (reference sequence). The CDR3 spells CASSTTGGPGNEQFF. As DNA, the CDR3 is TGTGCCAGCAGCACCACGGGGGGTCCGGGGAATGAGCAGTTCTTC.

This clonotype was observed at least ten times. The chain couples TRBV15 to TRBJ2-5; D unresolved. Looked up from germline, CDR1 is LNHNV and CDR2 is YYDKDF (reference sequence). The CDR3 is made up of 12 amino acids. Trimming shortened V by 6 bases and J by 2 bases, and 7 bases separated the two germline ends. The CDR3 protein is CATRTAQETQYF. The CDR3 nucleotides are TGTGCCACCAGAACAGCACAAGAGACCCAGTACTTC. Full variable domain (remainder filled in from reference TRBV15 and TRBJ2-5): DAMVIQNPRYQVTQFGKPVTLSCSQTLNHNVMYWYQQKSSQAPKLLFHYYDKDFNNEADTPDNFQSRRPNTSFCFLDIRSPGLGDTAMYLCATRTAQETQYFGPGTRLLVL.